This T cell receptor beta chain was identified in a study of PD-L1 blockade in urothelial cancer. About the study: Patients with male sex and bladder-origin urothelial cancer accounted for about 85% of the roughly 29 enrolled.

Each PCR reaction had synthetic TCR analog templates spiked into it. The table came from immunoSEQ multiplex PCR; TCRdb's copy has only in-frame clones and leaves some out. The sample includes more than 85,000 clones, 91% of them seen just once. Patients were diagnosed with urothelial carcinoma, either locally advanced or metastatic. The CDR3 length is 16 residues. Per the germline V gene, CDR1 is SGHRS and CDR2 is YFSETQ. Trimming cost V 2 bases and J 2 bases, with 13 bases left between them. The chain employs TRBV5-1 and TRBJ2-2; tentatively, D is TRBD1 (6 bases). The receptor was derived from a woman of 80 years or more with urothelial cancer. Sequencing was performed on PBMCs, taken around atezolizumab (anti-PD-L1) treatment. The chain's CDR3 is CASSFLTGGNTGELFF. In DNA, the CDR3 is TGCGCCAGCAGCTTCCTGACAGGTGGCAACACCGGGGAGCTGTTTTTT.